These 10 T cell receptor beta chains originate from one sample sequenced in a study of regulatory T cells in long-lasting Graves disease. Through Arm-PCR of CDR3 regions and iRepertoire HTBI primers, TCR beta libraries were built. TCRdb analysed the multiplex PCR reads with MiXCR anew, one entry per CDR3 protein. The table includes roughly 500,000 distinct CDR3 sequences, around 15% detected once. Regarding time point: newly diagnosed GD, antithyroid drugs for less than 3 months. Following extraction of RNA from PBMCs, that RNA was used to make the TCR library. These data also featured in a second study, about T cells in Graves' hyperthyroidism and ophthalmopathy.

Specimen: peripheral blood mononuclear cells (PBMCs), collected at new diagnosis, from a patient treated with antithyroid drugs. These receptors originate from a woman in her 50s with Graves disease.

This clonotype was observed a handful of times. J is TRBJ2-6 and V is TRBV9; D remains unclear. In germline, CDR1 is SGDLS, CDR2 YYNGEE. V dropped 0 bases and J dropped 1 base, with 17 bases sitting between them. There are 19 residues in the CDR3. As DNA, the CDR3 is TGTGCCAGCAGCGTAGCCATCACCGGTACTGCGTCTGGGGCCAACGTCCTGACTTTC. Residues: CASSVAITGTASGANVLTF.

This clonotype occurred a few times. The gene calls are TRBV6-1 and TRBJ1-5; a possible D gene is TRBD1 (5 bases). The germline V gene encodes CDR1 MNHNS and CDR2 SASEGT. CDR3 size: 14 residues. Trimming removed 3 bases from V and 3 bases from J, with 9 bases in between. The CDR3 bases are TGTGCCAGCAGTGATTGGGACTACAATCAGCCCCAGCATTTT. Translation: CASSDWDYNQPQHF.

This clonotype showed up just a few times. The V call is TRBV12-3 or TRBV12-4, the J call TRBJ1-5; D is undetermined. CDR3 length: 13 amino acids. V was pared by 1 base and J by 8 bases, with 9 bases between. CDR3 sequence reads: CASSLDSLKPQHF. CDR3 bases: TGTGCCAGCAGTTTAGACAGTCTGAAGCCCCAGCATTTT.

This clonotype was observed a few times. The chain carries TRBV7-8 and TRBJ2-7, with 8 bases identical to TRBD2. The CDR3 spans 17 residues. In germline, CDR1 is SGHVS, CDR2 FQNEAQ. V shed 0 bases, J shed 3 bases, and the junction held 10 bases outside the gene matches. CDR3 in amino acids: CASSLARTSPLDYEQYF. CDR3 nucleotide sequence: TGTGCCAGCAGCTTAGCGAGGACTAGCCCTCTAGACTACGAGCAGTACTTC.

The chain has TRBV10-3 and TRBJ1-6, with D possibly TRBD1 on 5 matching bases. Germline values: CDR1 ENHRY, CDR2 SYGVKD. Trimming stripped 0 bases from V and 0 bases from J, with 9 bases between. The CDR3 has 17 residues. In nucleotides, the CDR3 is TGTGCCATCAGTGAGTCTCAGGGAAGCTCCTATAATTCACCCCTCCACTTT. The encoded protein is CAISESQGSSYNSPLHF.

V gene TRBV7-9 combines with J gene TRBJ2-1, with 12 positions matching TRBD2. The CDR3 has 15 residues. V lost 5 bases and J lost 6; bases outside the gene matches: 5. From germline, CDR1 is SEHNR and CDR2 FQNEAQ (reference sequence). The CDR3 DNA sequence: TGTGCCAGCAGCACCTCTAGCGGGAGGGCCAATGAGCAGTTCTTC. Translated: CASSTSSGRANEQFF.

This clonotype came up many times. The J gene is TRBJ1-2, the V gene TRBV6-9; D ambiguous. This CDR3 has 14 residues. Germline V gene sequence: CDR1 MNHGY, CDR2 SVAAGI. The ends were cut back, 3 bases at V and 2 bases at J, with 10 bases in the middle. The CDR3 loop reads CASSYSAQNYGYTF. CDR3 nucleotide sequence: TGTGCCAGCAGTTACTCTGCTCAGAACTATGGCTACACCTTC.

The V gene is TRBV30, the J gene TRBJ2-7; 7 nucleotides align to TRBD2. V gave up 3 bases and J gave up 2 bases; unmatched junction bases: 25. CDR1 is GTSNPN and CDR2 is SVGIG in the germline V gene (reference sequence). This CDR3 is 20 amino acids long. The DNA of the CDR3 is TGTGCCTGGAGCCAAGTCGGGTCTGTCCTTACTAGCGTGTTCGCCTACGAGCAGTACTTC. It translates to CAWSQVGSVLTSVFAYEQYF.

In this sample, this clonotype turned up a few times. V gene TRBV20-1 combines with J gene TRBJ1-2; D not resolved. Trimming took 3 bases from V and 1 from J, leaving 6 bases between them. The germline CDR1 and CDR2 sequences are DFQATT and SNEGSKA (reference sequence). The CDR3 is 12 residues long. CDR3 bases: TGCAGTGCTAGTTCCAGTAACTATGGCTACACCTTC. Protein product: CSASSSNYGYTF.

Many counts were recorded for this clonotype. Here the CDR3 reads CATSDLRGNNQPQHF. DNA of the CDR3: TGTGCCACCAGTGATTTGCGGGGGAACAATCAGCCCCAGCATTTT. The rearrangement links TRBV24-1 to TRBJ1-5, with D possibly matching TRBD1 (5 bases). The CDR3 is made up of 15 amino acids. V lost 0 bases, J lost 3 bases, and 8 bases lay in between. The germline CDR1 and CDR2 sequences are KGHDR and SFDVKD.